Listed below are T cell receptor beta chains from one sample, sequenced in a study of a mutant IDH1 vaccine in newly diagnosed glioma. Repertoires were generated with immunoSEQ multiplex PCR, while TCRdb's copy carries only in-frame clones and drops some. The table lists about 36,000 clones, approximately 80% of them singletons. These receptors have no identified antigens. The source was peripheral blood mononuclear cells (PBMCs), collected from a glioma patient whose treatment included an IDH1 peptide vaccine. The receptors originated from a young woman with glioma. Some clones in this sample may be carry-over from other donors' samples. Each CDR3 is given with its conserved first and last residue. A D gene is named only where the DNA matches it firmly. The size entry is marked missing in some rows and otherwise reads once, few, many or a size class.

cdr3_nt: TGTGCCGGGGCCGCCGCCGGGACTAGCGGGATTTACGAGCAGTACTTC; cdr3_aa: CAGAAAGTSGIYEQYF; d_call: TRBD2; v_call: TRBV28; clone_size: once; j_call: TRBJ2-7; cdr3_length: 16
cdr3_nt: TGTGCCAGCAGTTTCGACAGCAGCAATCAGCCCCAGCATTTT; cdr3_aa: CASSFDSSNQPQHF; d_call: .; v_call: TRBV6-5; clone_size: .; j_call: TRBJ1-5; cdr3_length: 14
cdr3_nt: TGTGCCAGCAGTCCCACCACCGCCCCTCTGGTAAGCTCTGGGGCCAACGTCCTGACTTTC; cdr3_aa: CASSPTTAPLVSSGANVLTF; d_call: .; v_call: TRBV27; clone_size: .; j_call: TRBJ2-6; cdr3_length: 20
cdr3_nt: TGTGCCAGCAGCTTTGGTGCAGGGGGCAACTATGGCTACACCTTC; cdr3_aa: CASSFGAGGNYGYTF; d_call: TRBD1; v_call: TRBV5-6; clone_size: .; j_call: TRBJ1-2; cdr3_length: 15
cdr3_nt: TGTGCCAGCAGCCTCCAACAGGGGGCGGGGAGCAATCAGCCCCAGCATTTT; cdr3_aa: CASSLQQGAGSNQPQHF; d_call: TRBD1; v_call: TRBV5-4; clone_size: .; j_call: TRBJ1-5; cdr3_length: 17
cdr3_nt: TGTGCCAGCAGCCCGGAGGGGGATACGCAGTATTTT; cdr3_aa: CASSPEGDTQYF; d_call: .; v_call: TRBV13; clone_size: .; j_call: TRBJ2-3; cdr3_length: 12
cdr3_nt: TGTGCCAGCAGCTTCAACCCCGGGACAGCAGAAAATGAAAAACTGTTTTTT; cdr3_aa: CASSFNPGTAENEKLFF; d_call: TRBD1; v_call: TRBV9; clone_size: once; j_call: TRBJ1-4; cdr3_length: 17
cdr3_nt: TGCGCCAGCAGCCCAGCCGGGACTTCCATTCAAAATGAAAAACTGTTTTTT; cdr3_aa: CASSPAGTSIQNEKLFF; d_call: .; v_call: TRBV4-1; clone_size: .; j_call: TRBJ1-4; cdr3_length: 17
cdr3_nt: TGTGCCAGCAGCCCGCCGGGGGGGCTGAGCTCCTACAATGAGCAGTTCTTC; cdr3_aa: CASSPPGGLSSYNEQFF; d_call: TRBD2; v_call: TRBV5-6; clone_size: .; j_call: TRBJ2-1; cdr3_length: 17
cdr3_nt: TGTGCCATCAGTGAGTTAGCAGGGGGGAAAGAGACCCAGTACTTC; cdr3_aa: CAISELAGGKETQYF; d_call: .; v_call: TRBV10-3; clone_size: .; j_call: TRBJ2-5; cdr3_length: 15
cdr3_nt: TGTGCCAGCAGCTGGGACAGGGGGGCGGATGAAAAACTGTTTTTT; cdr3_aa: CASSWDRGADEKLFF; d_call: TRBD1; v_call: TRBV7-8; clone_size: .; j_call: TRBJ1-4; cdr3_length: 15
cdr3_nt: TGTGCCAGCACCAAGGGACTAGCGAGCGCCTACGAGCAGTACTTC; cdr3_aa: CASTKGLASAYEQYF; d_call: TRBD2; v_call: TRBV6-1; clone_size: .; j_call: TRBJ2-7; cdr3_length: 15
cdr3_nt: TGCGCCAGCAGCTTTTTAACGGGGAACACTGAAGCTTTCTTT; cdr3_aa: CASSFLTGNTEAFF; d_call: .; v_call: TRBV5-1; clone_size: .; j_call: TRBJ1-1; cdr3_length: 14
cdr3_nt: TGTGCCTGGAGTCTAGCGGGAGGGCTGTACGAGCAGTACTTC; cdr3_aa: CAWSLAGGLYEQYF; d_call: TRBD2; v_call: TRBV30; clone_size: .; j_call: TRBJ2-7; cdr3_length: 14
cdr3_nt: TGTGCCAGCAGCCAGGGACGGGACAGGGTCGCTGGAAACACCATATATTTT; cdr3_aa: CASSQGRDRVAGNTIYF; d_call: TRBD1; v_call: TRBV5-6; clone_size: .; j_call: TRBJ1-3; cdr3_length: 17
cdr3_nt: TGCAGCGTTGTCCCCTTAAAAGACACCATATATTTT; cdr3_aa: CSVVPLKDTIYF; d_call: .; v_call: TRBV29-1; clone_size: .; j_call: TRBJ1-3; cdr3_length: 12
cdr3_nt: TGTGCCAGCTCACCAGCGTGGCTGAACACTGAAGCTTTCTTT; cdr3_aa: CASSPAWLNTEAFF; d_call: .; v_call: TRBV18; clone_size: few; j_call: TRBJ1-1; cdr3_length: 14
cdr3_nt: TGTGCCAGCAGCTTAGATTGGGGGACCGCATATGGCTACACCTTC; cdr3_aa: CASSLDWGTAYGYTF; d_call: .; v_call: TRBV11-3; clone_size: few; j_call: TRBJ1-2; cdr3_length: 15
cdr3_nt: TGTGCCAGCAGTTACTCAGCCGAATCCGATGAGCAGTTCTTC; cdr3_aa: CASSYSAESDEQFF; d_call: .; v_call: TRBV6-5; clone_size: .; j_call: TRBJ2-1; cdr3_length: 14
cdr3_nt: TGTGCCAGCAGCGCAACTAGCGGTAGCTCCTACAATGAGCAGTTCTTC; cdr3_aa: CASSATSGSSYNEQFF; d_call: TRBD2; v_call: TRBV9; clone_size: .; j_call: TRBJ2-1; cdr3_length: 16
cdr3_nt: TGTGCCATCAGTACAGGAACCGGGAGTGGGTCCTACGAGCAGTACTTC; cdr3_aa: CAISTGTGSGSYEQYF; d_call: .; v_call: TRBV10-3; clone_size: once; j_call: TRBJ2-7; cdr3_length: 16
cdr3_nt: TGTGCCAGCAGTTACCCCCTGGGTCAGCCCCAGCATTTT; cdr3_aa: CASSYPLGQPQHF; d_call: .; v_call: TRBV6-8; clone_size: few; j_call: TRBJ1-5; cdr3_length: 13
cdr3_nt: TGTGCCAGCAGATCCATGGACGGTCGGTCCTACAATGAGCAGTTCTTC; cdr3_aa: CASRSMDGRSYNEQFF; d_call: .; v_call: TRBV28; clone_size: .; j_call: TRBJ2-1; cdr3_length: 16
cdr3_nt: TGTGCCAGCACCGGGCCAGAGGCCGGTCTCCTCGCGTACTTC; cdr3_aa: CASTGPEAGLLAYF; d_call: .; v_call: TRBV28; clone_size: .; j_call: TRBJ2-5; cdr3_length: 14
cdr3_nt: TGTGCCATCAGTGAGATCGGGCGGGAGAAAAACGAGCAGTACTTC; cdr3_aa: CAISEIGREKNEQYF; d_call: TRBD2; v_call: TRBV10-3; clone_size: .; j_call: TRBJ2-7; cdr3_length: 15
cdr3_nt: TGTGCCAGCGGGGGGCAGGGGGCAGGGGAGCAGTACTTC; cdr3_aa: CASGGQGAGEQYF; d_call: TRBD1; v_call: TRBV6-1; clone_size: .; j_call: TRBJ2-7; cdr3_length: 13
cdr3_nt: TGTGCCAGCAGCAAACAGGGGGCAACTAATGAAAAACTGTTTTTT; cdr3_aa: CASSKQGATNEKLFF; d_call: TRBD1; v_call: TRBV11-3; clone_size: .; j_call: TRBJ1-4; cdr3_length: 15
cdr3_nt: TGTGCCAGCAGTGTGGCGTTCCGGGACGGCAATCAGCCCCAGCATTTT; cdr3_aa: CASSVAFRDGNQPQHF; d_call: .; v_call: TRBV6-1; clone_size: .; j_call: TRBJ1-5; cdr3_length: 16
cdr3_nt: TGCGCCAGCAGCTTGGAGGGAGGGTCCTACGAGCAGTACTTC; cdr3_aa: CASSLEGGSYEQYF; d_call: TRBD2; v_call: TRBV5-1; clone_size: .; j_call: TRBJ2-7; cdr3_length: 14
cdr3_nt: TGTGCCAGCAGCGCGCACAGGGACTCCTACGAGCAGTACTTC; cdr3_aa: CASSAHRDSYEQYF; d_call: .; v_call: TRBV7-6; clone_size: .; j_call: TRBJ2-7; cdr3_length: 14
cdr3_nt: TGCGCCAGCAGCTTGGGGGAGTTAAACATTCAGTACTTC; cdr3_aa: CASSLGELNIQYF; d_call: .; v_call: TRBV5-1; clone_size: .; j_call: TRBJ2-4; cdr3_length: 13
cdr3_nt: TGTGCCAGCAGCTTAGCCGAGTGGGACCAAGAGACCCAGTACTTC; cdr3_aa: CASSLAEWDQETQYF; d_call: .; v_call: TRBV7-6; clone_size: once; j_call: TRBJ2-5; cdr3_length: 15
cdr3_nt: TGTGCCAGCAGCTTGCCGGACGGATTCAACACTGAAGCTTTCTTT; cdr3_aa: CASSLPDGFNTEAFF; d_call: .; v_call: TRBV7-9; clone_size: .; j_call: TRBJ1-1; cdr3_length: 15
cdr3_nt: TGTGCCAGCACTCAAGCGGGAGGTCCGGGGGAGCAGTTCTTC; cdr3_aa: CASTQAGGPGEQFF; d_call: TRBD2; v_call: TRBV2; clone_size: .; j_call: TRBJ2-1; cdr3_length: 14
cdr3_nt: TGTGCCAGCAGCGTACCTCTAGCGGGAGGGCCGGGGAATGAGCAGTTCTTC; cdr3_aa: CASSVPLAGGPGNEQFF; d_call: TRBD2; v_call: TRBV9; clone_size: .; j_call: TRBJ2-1; cdr3_length: 17
cdr3_nt: TGTGCCAGCAGCTTGATTTTGACACTAACTAACTATGGCTACACCTTC; cdr3_aa: CASSLILTLTNYGYTF; d_call: .; v_call: TRBV5-6; clone_size: .; j_call: TRBJ1-2; cdr3_length: 16
cdr3_nt: TGTGCCAGCAGCTTAGGGACAGGGTACGAGCAGTACTTC; cdr3_aa: CASSLGTGYEQYF; d_call: TRBD1; v_call: TRBV7-8; clone_size: .; j_call: TRBJ2-7; cdr3_length: 13
cdr3_nt: TGTGCCAGCAGTTACGGGGGAGGCTACACCTTC; cdr3_aa: CASSYGGGYTF; d_call: .; v_call: TRBV6-5; clone_size: .; j_call: TRBJ1-2; cdr3_length: 11
cdr3_nt: TGTGCCATCACCTCGGGGGGAGCCTTCTACGAGCAGTACTTC; cdr3_aa: CAITSGGAFYEQYF; d_call: TRBD2; v_call: TRBV10-3; clone_size: .; j_call: TRBJ2-7; cdr3_length: 14
cdr3_nt: TGTGCCAGCAGCTTCAGACGGAATGAGCAGTTCTTC; cdr3_aa: CASSFRRNEQFF; d_call: .; v_call: TRBV13; clone_size: .; j_call: TRBJ2-1; cdr3_length: 12
cdr3_nt: TGTGCCAGCAGTTTCCTAACGGAAGGAACTGAAGCTTTCTTT; cdr3_aa: CASSFLTEGTEAFF; d_call: .; v_call: TRBV28; clone_size: .; j_call: TRBJ1-1; cdr3_length: 14
cdr3_nt: TGTGCCAGCAGTGGATTCAGTAGCAATCAGCCCCAGCATTTT; cdr3_aa: CASSGFSSNQPQHF; d_call: .; v_call: TRBV6-1; clone_size: few; j_call: TRBJ1-5; cdr3_length: 14
cdr3_nt: TGTGCCAGCAGCGCGCAGGTAGGGAGCAATCAGCCCCAGCATTTT; cdr3_aa: CASSAQVGSNQPQHF; d_call: .; v_call: TRBV5-6; clone_size: .; j_call: TRBJ1-5; cdr3_length: 15
cdr3_nt: TGCGCCAGCAGCCAATGGGAACTGAACACTGAAGCTTTCTTT; cdr3_aa: CASSQWELNTEAFF; d_call: .; v_call: TRBV4-1; clone_size: .; j_call: TRBJ1-1; cdr3_length: 14
cdr3_nt: TGTGCCAGCAGTTACGAGAAAACAGGGGGCATCTATGGCTACACCTTC; cdr3_aa: CASSYEKTGGIYGYTF; d_call: TRBD1; v_call: TRBV6-6; clone_size: .; j_call: TRBJ1-2; cdr3_length: 16